The source of this T cell receptor beta chain is a study of blood T cell repertoires in COVID-19. Profiled with immunoSEQ multiplex PCR; TCRdb holds only in-frame clones, not every one. The table shows 250,000 or so clones, with 85% to 90% occurring only once. V lost 3 bases and J lost 4; bases outside the gene matches: 8. The CDR3 sequence is 18 residues long. Per germline, CDR1 SGHTA and CDR2 FQGNSA. The gene calls are TRBV7-2 and TRBJ2-1; 14 nucleotides agree with TRBD2. The receptor was isolated from a woman in her twenties or thirties with acute COVID-19. The sample was PBMCs or T cells enriched from blood (not recorded which). The CDR3 loop is CASSFSGTSGGPYNEQFF. The CDR3, as DNA: TGTGCCAGCAGCTTCTCCGGGACTAGCGGGGGCCCTTACAATGAGCAGTTCTTC.